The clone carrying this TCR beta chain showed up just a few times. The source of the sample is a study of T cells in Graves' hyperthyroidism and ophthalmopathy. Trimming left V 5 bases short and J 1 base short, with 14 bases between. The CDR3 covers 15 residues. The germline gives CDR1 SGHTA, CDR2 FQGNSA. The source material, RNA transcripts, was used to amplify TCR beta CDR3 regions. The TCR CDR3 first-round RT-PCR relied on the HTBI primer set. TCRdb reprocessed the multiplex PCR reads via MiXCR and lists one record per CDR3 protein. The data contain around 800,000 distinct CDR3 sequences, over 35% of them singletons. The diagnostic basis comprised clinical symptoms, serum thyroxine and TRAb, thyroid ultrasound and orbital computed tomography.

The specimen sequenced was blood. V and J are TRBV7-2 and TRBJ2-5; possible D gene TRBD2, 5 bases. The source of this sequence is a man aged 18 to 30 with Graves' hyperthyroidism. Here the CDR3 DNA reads TGTGCCAGCAGCGTTAGAGGGCCAGCCCAAGAGACCCAGTACTTC. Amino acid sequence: CASSVRGPAQETQYF. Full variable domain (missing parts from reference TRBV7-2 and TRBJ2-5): GAGVSQSPSNKVTEKGKDVELRCDPISGHTALYWYRQSLGQGLEFLIYFQGNSAPDKSGLPSDRFSAERTGGSVSTLTIQRTQQEDSAVYLCASSVRGPAQETQYFGPGTRLLVL.